One sample yielded the 25 T cell receptor beta chains listed below, sequenced in a study of T cell responses to AZD1222 COVID-19 vaccine. Here immunoSEQ multiplex PCR was the method, and the copy in TCRdb shows in-frame clones only, minus some. This table has 150,000 or so clones, more than 80% appearing once. Sequences were derived from peripheral blood, sampled on day 0 of AZD1222 vaccination. The source is an adult in good health.

The V call is TRBV18, the J call TRBJ1-6; unclear D gene. The CDR3 sequence is 12 residues long. Trimming shortened V by 2 bases and J by 10 bases, and 6 bases separated the two germline ends. Germline values: CDR1 KGHSH, CDR2 LQKENI. CDR3 in amino acids: CASSPIGSPLHF. CDR3 nucleotides: TGTGCCAGCTCACCAATAGGGTCACCCCTCCACTTT.

The chain links TRBV13 to TRBJ2-2, with 10 bases matching TRBD2. CDR3 length: 17 amino acids. V was pared by 5 bases and J by 6 bases, with 12 bases of the junction left unmatched. Germline lookup yields CDR1 PRHDT and CDR2 FYEKMQ (reference sequence). This CDR3 is CASSTWTSGQEAGELFF. CDR3 DNA sequence: TGTGCCAGCAGCACATGGACTAGCGGTCAGGAAGCCGGGGAGCTGTTTTTT.

This clone came up once. The chain joins TRBV11-2 to TRBJ2-7; D gene uncertain. Germline V lookup: CDR1 SGHAT, CDR2 FQNNGV. CDR3 length: 12 residues. V gave up 5 bases and J gave up 10 bases, with 15 bases separating them. The DNA for the CDR3 is TGTGCCAGCAGCAACCTAATGGAGCGTCAGTACTTC. Its protein is CASSNLMERQYF.

This chain joins TRBV27 and TRBJ1-5, with no clear D. Trimming took 0 bases from V and 6 from J, leaving 18 bases between them. Germline V gives CDR1 MNHEY, CDR2 SMNVEV (reference sequence). This CDR3 region has 17 residues. The CDR3 DNA is TGTGCCAGCAGTTTATCGGGCACGGCGGGGTTAAGTCAGCCCCAGCATTTT. Protein product: CASSLSGTAGLSQPQHF.

V usage is TRBV18 and J usage is TRBJ1-4, with D uncertain. There are 13 residues in the CDR3. V gave up 6 bases and J gave up 5 bases, with 10 bases separating them. Looked up from germline, CDR1 is KGHSH and CDR2 is LQKENI. CDR3: CASSPGGNEKLFF. CDR3 in DNA: TGTGCCAGCTCCCCGGGCGGGAATGAAAAACTGTTTTTT. Drawing the rest from reference TRBV18 and TRBJ1-4, the complete variable domain is NAGVMQNPRHLVRRRGQEARLRCSPMKGHSHVYWYRQLPEEGLKFMVYLQKENIIDESGMPKERFSAEFPKEGPSILRIQQVVRGDSAAYFCASSPGGNEKLFFGSGTQLSVL.

The gene calls are TRBV27 and TRBJ2-1, with TRBD2 identical over 7 bases. The trim removed 2 bases at V and 0 bases at J, leaving 1 base unmatched. Germline loops: CDR1 MNHEY, CDR2 SMNVEV (reference sequence). This CDR3 contains 15 residues. CDR3 bases: TGTGCCAGCAGTTTAAGCGGGGCCTCCTACAATGAGCAGTTCTTC. Translation: CASSLSGASYNEQFF.

In its sample, this clone was seen once. The V gene is TRBV7-2, the J gene TRBJ2-3, with TRBD2 matching 13 bases. Germline V CDR1 and CDR2: SGHTA, FQGNSA. Trimming cost V 5 bases and J 7 bases; bases outside gene matches: 3. The CDR3 loop spans 14 amino acids. CDR3 sequence reads: CASSPGLAGNTQYF. DNA of the CDR3: TGTGCCAGCAGCCCGGGACTAGCGGGAAATACGCAGTATTTT.

V gene TRBV28 combines with J gene TRBJ2-7; 8 nucleotides line up with TRBD2. There are 15 residues in the CDR3. From germline, CDR1 is MDHEN and CDR2 SYDVKM. Trimming cost V 6 bases and J 0 bases; bases outside gene matches: 7. CDR3 residues: CASSRTSGGSYEQYF. The CDR3 nucleotides read TGTGCCAGCAGCCGCACGAGCGGGGGCTCCTACGAGCAGTACTTC. Full variable domain (missing parts from reference TRBV28 and TRBJ2-7): DVKVTQSSRYLVKRTGEKVFLECVQDMDHENMFWYRQDPGLGLRLIYFSYDVKMKEKGDIPEGYSVSREKKERFSLILESASTNQTSMYLCASSRTSGGSYEQYFGPGTRLTVT.

The sample holds one count of this clone. The chain couples TRBV5-5 to TRBJ1-3; 10 bases fit TRBD1. The ends lost 3 bases at V and 0 bases at J; junction bases unmatched: 3. The CDR3 is 16 amino acids. Looked up from germline, CDR1 is SGHKS and CDR2 is YYEKEE (reference sequence). The CDR3 nucleotides are TGTGCCAGCAGCTCGGGACAGGGGAACTCTGGAAACACCATATATTTT. Residues: CASSSGQGNSGNTIYF.

The rearrangement joins TRBV5-8 to TRBJ2-1; no clear D. The CDR3 contains 13 residues. Per germline, CDR1 SGHTS and CDR2 YDEGEE. Between the trimmed V and J ends, which lost 0 bases and 15 bases, there was a span of 16 bases. The CDR3: CASSLVLEGAPFF. The CDR3 DNA reads as TGTGCCAGCAGCTTGGTTCTAGAAGGTGCCCCGTTCTTC.

This clone occurred once. The V and J genes are TRBV7-8 and TRBJ2-3; possible D gene TRBD2, 6 bases. CDR3 length: 16 amino acids. Trimming removed 2 bases at V and 2 bases at J, with 14 bases between. The germline V gene has CDR1 SGHVS and CDR2 FQNEAQ. As DNA, the CDR3 is TGTGCCAGCAGCTTACTACTTCCGGGAGACACAGATACGCAGTATTTT. Residues: CASSLLLPGDTDTQYF.

The chain carries TRBV5-1 and TRBJ1-2; unclear D gene. Trimming took off 5 bases at V and 5 bases at J, with 13 bases between the two ends. This CDR3 region has 13 residues. Germline lookup yields CDR1 SGHRS and CDR2 YFSETQ. For the CDR3, the DNA is TGCGCCAGCAGGGTCCCCTTTGGATATGGCTACACCTTC. Protein product: CASRVPFGYGYTF.

This clone was detected once. The gene calls are TRBV4-1 and TRBJ1-5; no reliable D call. The CDR3 consists of 13 residues. V gave up 0 bases and J gave up 6 bases, with 6 bases separating them. Germline V CDR1 and CDR2: MGHRA, YSYEKL. CDR3 region: CASSQDGSQPQHF. CDR3 nucleotides: TGCGCCAGCAGCCAAGACGGCAGTCAGCCCCAGCATTTT.

The chain links TRBV4-2 to TRBJ2-7, with D possibly TRBD2 on 6 matching bases. CDR1 and CDR2 (germline): LGHNA, YNFKEQ. The CDR3 is 18 residues long. V was shortened by 0 bases and J by 2 bases, with 20 bases between the two germline ends. The CDR3 is CASSQEWRGRGWAYEQYF. The DNA for the CDR3 is TGTGCCAGCAGCCAAGAGTGGAGGGGCCGGGGATGGGCCTACGAGCAGTACTTC.

This chain uses TRBV3-1 (or the pseudogene TRBV3-2) with TRBJ1-6; D may be TRBD1 (6 bases). The V end was cut by 4 bases, the J end by 7 bases, with 11 bases between. The germline CDR1 and CDR2 sequences are LGHDT and YNNKEL (reference sequence). This CDR3 comprises 14 residues. The CDR3 region has the DNA TGTGCCAGCAGCCTCCGGACAGCGAATTCACCCCTCCACTTT. This gives the protein CASSLRTANSPLHF.

This chain connects TRBV9 to TRBJ2-5; D not resolved. The germline CDR1 and CDR2 sequences are SGDLS and YYNGEE. The CDR3 covers 14 residues. Trimming stripped 3 bases from V and 3 bases from J, with 12 bases between. CDR3 region: CASSADLAEETQYF. CDR3 in DNA: TGTGCCAGCAGCGCAGATTTGGCGGAAGAGACCCAGTACTTC.

This clone was observed a few times. The CDR3 coding sequence is TGTGCCAGCACACGCCTAGGGACGGCCCAAGAGACCCAGTACTTC. It codes for CASTRLGTAQETQYF. The rearrangement uses TRBV11-2 and TRBJ2-5; D possibly uses TRBD1 or TRBD2 (5 bases each). Germline assignment: CDR1 SGHAT and CDR2 FQNNGV. The CDR3 is 15 residues long. With 7 bases removed from V and 1 base from J, the gap between germline ends came to 16 bases.

The chain has TRBV28 and TRBJ1-5; 12 bases fit TRBD1. Trimming removed 2 bases from V and 7 bases from J; junction bases left unmatched: 6. This CDR3 region has 16 residues. Germline V gene sequence: CDR1 MDHEN, CDR2 SYDVKM. The CDR3 DNA follows: TGTGCCAGCAGTTTAGGGGGACAGGGGGCAGGACAGCCCCAGCATTTT. Translated, it gives CASSLGGQGAGQPQHF.

The genes are TRBV19 and TRBJ1-2; D is undetermined. The CDR3 extends over 15 amino acids. Trimming stripped 3 bases from V and 6 bases from J, with 17 bases between. CDR1 and CDR2 from the germline V gene are LNHDA and SQIVND (reference sequence). The CDR3 coding sequence is TGTGCCAGTAGTATTGGTAGCGGGCAGACGAATGGCTACACCTTC. Translation: CASSIGSGQTNGYTF.

The chain employs TRBV6-5 and TRBJ2-5, with D perhaps matching TRBD2 (5 bases). The germline V gene has CDR1 MNHEY and CDR2 SVGAGI. The CDR3 runs to 12 residues. The V and J ends lost 7 bases and 5 bases respectively, with 11 bases between them. CDR3 sequence (DNA): TGTGCCAGCAAACACGGGGAGGAGACCCAGTACTTC. Its protein product is CASKHGEETQYF.

This chain connects TRBV3-1 (or the pseudogene TRBV3-2) to TRBJ2-7; 13 nucleotides line up with TRBD2. Unmatched junction bases numbered 4, after V lost 8 bases and J lost 0 bases. Germline loops: CDR1 LGHDT, CDR2 YNNKEL (reference sequence). The CDR3 covers 15 residues. Written as DNA, the CDR3 is TGTGCCAGCTCGGGACTAGCGGGGACCTCCTACGAGCAGTACTTC. This encodes CASSGLAGTSYEQYF.

The chain has TRBV6-2 or TRBV6-3 and TRBJ1-5; TRBD1 might be the D (5 bases). From germline, CDR1 is MNHEY and CDR2 SVGEGT. V was pared by 0 bases and J by 6 bases, with 9 bases between. The CDR3 loop spans 14 amino acids. CDR3 in DNA: TGTGCCAGCAGTTACTCCAAGGGGACTCAGCCCCAGCATTTT. Translating gives CASSYSKGTQPQHF.

This clone was detected once. The rearrangement links TRBV19 to TRBJ2-7; tentative D call: TRBD1 (5 bases). Trimming left V 5 bases short and J 3 bases short, with 17 bases between. The V gene's germline CDR1 is LNHDA and CDR2 SQIVND (reference sequence). There are 15 residues in the CDR3. CDR3 loop: CASSRFWQGYYEQYF. CDR3 DNA: TGTGCCAGTAGTCGATTCTGGCAGGGATACTACGAGCAGTACTTC.

V and J are TRBV5-1 and TRBJ2-2; the D is unclear. CDR1 is SGHRS, CDR2 YFSETQ, per germline. V lost 5 bases and J lost 4, with 12 bases in between. The CDR3 is 14 residues long. Here the CDR3 reads CASRDVQGTGELFF. CDR3 nucleotide sequence: TGCGCCAGCAGAGACGTACAAGGCACCGGGGAGCTGTTTTTT.

This sequence joins TRBV19 and TRBJ1-1; 8 nucleotides match TRBD1. V lost 5 bases, J lost 5 bases, and 7 bases stayed unmatched. The germline V gene encodes CDR1 LNHDA and CDR2 SQIVND (reference sequence). The CDR3 runs 14 residues. The CDR3 region has the DNA TGTGCCAGTAGTGCTCAGGGACAGGCAACTGAAGCTTTCTTT. It is translated as CASSAQGQATEAFF.